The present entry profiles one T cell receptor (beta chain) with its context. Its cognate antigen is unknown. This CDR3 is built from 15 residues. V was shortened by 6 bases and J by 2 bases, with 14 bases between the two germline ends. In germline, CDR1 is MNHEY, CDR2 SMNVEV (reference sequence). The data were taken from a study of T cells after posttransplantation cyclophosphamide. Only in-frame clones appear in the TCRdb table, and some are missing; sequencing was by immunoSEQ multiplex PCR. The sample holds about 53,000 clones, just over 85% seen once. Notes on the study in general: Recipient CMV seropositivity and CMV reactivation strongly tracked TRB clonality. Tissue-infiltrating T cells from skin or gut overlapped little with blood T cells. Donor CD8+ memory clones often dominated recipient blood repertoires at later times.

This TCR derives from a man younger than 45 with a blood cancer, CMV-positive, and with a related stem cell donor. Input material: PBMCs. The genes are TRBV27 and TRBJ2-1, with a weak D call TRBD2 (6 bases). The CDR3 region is CASRSRDSTYNEQFF. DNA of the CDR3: TGTGCCAGCAGAAGCCGGGACTCCACCTACAATGAGCAGTTCTTC.